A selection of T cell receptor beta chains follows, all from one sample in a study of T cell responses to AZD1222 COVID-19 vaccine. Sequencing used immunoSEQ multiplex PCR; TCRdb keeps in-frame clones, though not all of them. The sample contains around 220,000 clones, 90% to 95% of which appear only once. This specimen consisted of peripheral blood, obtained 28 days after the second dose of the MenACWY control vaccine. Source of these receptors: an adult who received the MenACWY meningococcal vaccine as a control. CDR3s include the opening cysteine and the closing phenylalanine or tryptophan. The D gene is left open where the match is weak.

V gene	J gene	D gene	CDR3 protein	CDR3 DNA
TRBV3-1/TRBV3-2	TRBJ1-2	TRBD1	CASSQETGNGYTF	TGTGCCAGCAGCCAAGAGACAGGGAACGGCTACACCTTC
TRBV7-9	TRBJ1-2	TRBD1	CASSSPGQGNGYTF	TGTGCCAGCAGCTCCCCGGGACAGGGGAATGGCTACACCTTC
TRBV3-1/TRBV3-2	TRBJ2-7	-	CASTIRTGRGSHEQYF	TGTGCCAGCACCATAAGGACGGGACGGGGTTCCCACGAGCAGTACTTC
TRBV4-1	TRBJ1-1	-	CASSQERTRMNTEAFF	TGCGCCAGCAGCCAAGAAAGAACCCGAATGAACACTGAAGCTTTCTTT
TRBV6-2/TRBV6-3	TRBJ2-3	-	CASSYLDTQYF	TGTGCCAGCAGTTACCTGGATACGCAGTATTTT
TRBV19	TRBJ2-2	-	CATWTNRVNTGELFF	TGTGCCACCTGGACCAACCGAGTGAACACCGGGGAGCTGTTTTTT
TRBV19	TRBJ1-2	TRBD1	CASSIAVGGQESNYGYTF	TGTGCCAGTAGTATCGCAGTCGGAGGACAGGAGTCTAACTATGGCTACACCTTC
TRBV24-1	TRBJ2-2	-	CATRSGGELFF	TGTGCCACCAGGAGTGGAGGGGAGCTGTTTTTT
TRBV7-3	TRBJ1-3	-	CASSSEFGNTIYF	TGTGCCAGCAGCTCCGAGTTCGGAAACACCATATATTTT
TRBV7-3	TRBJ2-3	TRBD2	CASSLTLAGPGDTQYF	TGTGCCAGCAGCCTCACACTAGCGGGGCCGGGAGATACGCAGTATTTT
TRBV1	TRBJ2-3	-	CTSSQALGAPDTQYF	TGCACCAGCAGCCAGGCCCTAGGGGCCCCAGATACGCAGTATTTT
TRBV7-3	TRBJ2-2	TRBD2	CASSLYVAGEGFGELFF	TGTGCCAGCAGCTTATACGTCGCGGGAGAGGGTTTCGGGGAGCTGTTTTTT
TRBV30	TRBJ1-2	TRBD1	CAWRSSEDRSSYGYTF	TGTGCCTGGAGAAGTAGCGAGGACAGGTCTTCCTATGGCTACACCTTC
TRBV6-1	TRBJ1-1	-	CASSEVTGRGEAFF	TGTGCCAGCAGTGAAGTAACAGGGCGAGGTGAAGCTTTCTTT